This T cell receptor beta chain was retrieved from a study of OX40 agonist ivuxolimab in advanced cancers. Background on the study: A partial response was reached by three patients: one with hepatocellular carcinoma and two with cutaneous melanoma.

Profiling relied on immunoSEQ multiplex PCR, and the TCRdb table lists in-frame clones only, not all of them. The table includes 20,000 to 30,000 clones, approximately 79% detected once. The CDR3 is 15 amino acids. Germline CDR1 reads MGHRA; CDR2 reads YSYEKL. V lost 1 base to trimming and J lost 3 bases; unmatched junction nucleotides: 3. The V gene is TRBV4-1, the J gene TRBJ2-7; 10 nucleotides agree with TRBD2. Sequenced here: CD4+ or CD8+ T cells sorted from blood, sampled in a trial of the OX40 agonist ivuxolimab. This TCR was sampled from an adult with an advanced solid tumor such as melanoma, head and neck, liver or kidney cancer. The CDR3 protein is CASSQASGSYYEQYF. The CDR3 region has the DNA TGCGCCAGCAGCCAAGCTAGCGGGAGTTACTACGAGCAGTACTTC.